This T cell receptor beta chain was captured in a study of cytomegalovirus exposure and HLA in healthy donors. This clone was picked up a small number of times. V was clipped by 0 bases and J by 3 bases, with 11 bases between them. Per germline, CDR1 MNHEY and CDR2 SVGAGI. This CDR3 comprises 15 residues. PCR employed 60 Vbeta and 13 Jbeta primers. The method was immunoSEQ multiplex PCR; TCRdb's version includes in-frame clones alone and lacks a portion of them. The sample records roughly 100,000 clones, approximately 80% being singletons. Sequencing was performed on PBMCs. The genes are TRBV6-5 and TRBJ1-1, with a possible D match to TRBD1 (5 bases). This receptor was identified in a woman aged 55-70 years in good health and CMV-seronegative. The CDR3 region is CASSYSRVFDTEAFF. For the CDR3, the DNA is TGTGCCAGCAGTTACTCCAGGGTATTCGACACTGAAGCTTTCTTT.